The rows below give T cell receptor beta chains drawn from one sample of a study of OX40 agonist ivuxolimab in advanced cancers. Measured with immunoSEQ multiplex PCR; TCRdb has only the in-frame clones, and not every one. Among tens of thousands of clones listed, less than 90% were seen once. Source: CD4+ or CD8+ T cells sorted from blood, taken in a trial of the OX40 agonist ivuxolimab. The receptors come from an adult with an advanced solid tumor such as melanoma, head and neck, liver or kidney cancer. The CDR3 runs from the conserved cysteine through the conserved F or W. Each record gives: V gene, J gene, clone size, D gene, CDR3 protein, CDR3 DNA. The D gene is left open where the match is weak. Some rows mark clone size as missing; the rest say once, few, many or name a class of expanded clone.

TRBV27,TRBJ1-1,once,NA,CASSLVSMNTEAFF,TGTGCCAGCAGTTTAGTCTCGATGAACACTGAAGCTTTCTTT
TRBV7-9,TRBJ2-3,NA,NA,CASSLARGPTDTQYF,TGTGCCAGCAGCTTAGCGCGGGGCCCCACAGATACGCAGTATTTT
TRBV7-9,TRBJ2-7,NA,TRBD1,CASSSKDRGPAYEQYF,TGTGCCAGCAGCTCTAAGGACAGGGGGCCCGCCTACGAGCAGTACTTC
TRBV19,TRBJ1-5,once,NA,CASRAGGRNQPQHF,TGTGCCAGTAGAGCCGGGGGTAGAAATCAGCCCCAGCATTTT
TRBV6-1,TRBJ1-6,NA,TRBD1,CASSEGTGNSPLHF,TGTGCCAGCAGTGAGGGGACAGGTAATTCACCCCTCCACTTT
TRBV7-8,TRBJ2-3,NA,NA,CASSFVTDTQYF,TGTGCCAGCAGCTTCGTTACAGATACGCAGTATTTT
TRBV27,TRBJ2-7,NA,NA,CASSFSLSSSYEQYF,TGTGCCAGCAGTTTCTCTCTCTCTTCCTCCTACGAGCAGTACTTC
TRBV27,TRBJ1-2,NA,NA,CASSPHQGYDYGYTF,TGTGCCAGCAGTCCACATCAGGGATACGACTATGGCTACACCTTC
TRBV10-1,TRBJ2-1,few,NA,CASPHSTSSYNEQFF,TGCGCCAGCCCACACTCGACTAGCTCCTACAATGAGCAGTTCTTC
TRBV5-5,TRBJ2-7,NA,NA,CASSPPPAVSYEQYF,TGTGCCAGCAGCCCCCCCCCTGCGGTCTCCTACGAGCAGTACTTC
TRBV30,TRBJ1-1,NA,NA,CAARDAEAFF,TGTGCCGCACGGGACGCTGAAGCTTTCTTT
TRBV5-1,TRBJ2-3,NA,NA,CASSLVTVSPKDTQYF,TGCGCCAGCAGCTTGGTGACAGTTAGTCCCAAAGATACGCAGTATTTT
TRBV7-7,TRBJ2-1,NA,NA,CASSPSGVVEQFF,TGTGCCAGCAGCCCTTCAGGGGTCGTTGAGCAGTTCTTC
TRBV10-3,TRBJ2-2,NA,TRBD2,CAIRAGDANTGELFF,TGTGCCATCAGGGCGGGAGACGCGAACACCGGGGAGCTGTTTTTT
TRBV4-2,TRBJ2-7,NA,NA,CASSQVQSYEQYF,TGTGCCAGCAGCCAAGTCCAGTCCTACGAGCAGTACTTC
TRBV7-9,TRBJ2-7,NA,NA,CASSFNAAEQYF,TGTGCCAGCAGCTTTAATGCGGCGGAGCAGTACTTC
TRBV5-5,TRBJ1-3,NA,NA,CASSLVGRGGPRLSGNTIYF,TGTGCCAGCAGCTTGGTAGGTCGTGGAGGGCCACGGCTCTCTGGAAACACCATATATTTT
TRBV19,TRBJ2-7,NA,NA,CASSAQQGYEQYF,TGTGCCAGTTCTGCCCAGCAGGGGTACGAGCAGTACTTC
TRBV4-2,TRBJ2-1,NA,NA,CASSQVSSGNEQFF,TGTGCCAGCAGCCAAGTCTCGAGCGGAAATGAGCAGTTCTTC
TRBV25-1,TRBJ1-2,NA,NA,CASSEYMDSSRLDGYTF,TGTGCCAGCAGTGAATATATGGACAGTTCGAGGCTTGATGGCTACACCTTC
TRBV7-3,TRBJ2-2,NA,TRBD1,CASSPRTGRTGELFF,TGTGCCAGCAGCCCCCGGACAGGGCGGACCGGGGAGCTGTTTTTT
TRBV11-3,TRBJ2-3,NA,TRBD2,CASSSVAGGGDTQYF,TGTGCCAGCAGCTCCGTAGCGGGAGGCGGAGATACGCAGTATTTT
TRBV27,TRBJ1-3,NA,NA,CASSLGVGNTIYF,TGTGCCAGCAGTTTAGGGGTTGGAAACACCATATATTTT
TRBV30,TRBJ2-1,NA,NA,CAWSVYNEQFF,TGTGCCTGGAGTGTTTACAATGAGCAGTTCTTC
TRBV4-3,TRBJ2-1,NA,NA,CASSPELLLSSYNEQFF,TGCGCCAGCAGCCCTGAACTACTACTGAGCTCCTACAATGAGCAGTTCTTC
TRBV10-2,TRBJ1-6,NA,TRBD1,CASSEPRDSGSSYNSPLHF,TGCGCCAGCAGTGAGCCACGGGACAGTGGGAGCTCCTATAATTCACCCCTCCACTTT
TRBV7-9,TRBJ2-7,NA,NA,CASTRLDRTYEQYF,TGTGCCAGCACCCGCCTGGATCGAACCTACGAGCAGTACTTC
TRBV30,TRBJ1-5,once,NA,CAWKHAGSQPQHF,TGTGCCTGGAAACACGCCGGGAGCCAGCCCCAGCATTTT
TRBV19,TRBJ1-5,NA,NA,CASSIAGTQQPQHF,TGTGCCAGTAGTATTGCAGGAACGCAGCAGCCCCAGCATTTT
TRBV27,TRBJ2-1,NA,TRBD2,CASSLILAGALDEQFF,TGTGCCAGCAGTTTAATCCTAGCGGGTGCCCTCGATGAGCAGTTCTTC
TRBV19,TRBJ2-7,NA,TRBD2,CASSPGLVAYEQYF,TGTGCCAGTAGTCCGGGACTAGTAGCCTACGAGCAGTACTTC
TRBV10-3,TRBJ2-1,NA,NA,CAISDGSTLSYNEQFF,TGTGCCATCAGTGACGGGAGCACCCTCTCCTACAATGAGCAGTTCTTC
TRBV4-1,TRBJ2-1,NA,TRBD2,CASSPSGGINEQFF,TGCGCCAGCAGCCCGAGCGGGGGGATCAATGAGCAGTTCTTC
TRBV7-9,TRBJ2-3,NA,NA,CASSPKASTDTQYF,TGTGCCAGCAGCCCGAAGGCTAGCACAGATACGCAGTATTTT
TRBV7-9,TRBJ2-3,NA,TRBD2,CASSQIAGGPADTQYF,TGTGCCAGCAGCCAGATAGCGGGGGGGCCCGCAGATACGCAGTATTTT
TRBV27,TRBJ1-1,NA,NA,CASSPGAGALNTEAFF,TGTGCCAGCAGTCCAGGGGCAGGGGCATTGAACACTGAAGCTTTCTTT
TRBV14,TRBJ2-5,once,NA,CASSHPAYQETQYF,TGTGCCAGCAGTCATCCGGCGTACCAAGAGACCCAGTACTTC
TRBV4-3,TRBJ2-5,NA,NA,CASSQGQVETQYF,TGCGCCAGCAGCCAAGGACAGGTGGAGACCCAGTACTTC
TRBV27,TRBJ1-2,NA,NA,CASSLQNSLNYGYTF,TGTGCCAGCAGTTTACAGAACAGCTTAAACTATGGCTACACCTTC
TRBV19,TRBJ2-1,NA,NA,CASSITLADVSYNEQFF,TGTGCCAGTAGTATTACTTTGGCGGACGTCTCCTACAATGAGCAGTTCTTC
TRBV13,TRBJ2-3,NA,NA,CASSSIDTQYF,TGTGCCAGCAGCTCGATAGATACGCAGTATTTT
TRBV5-3,TRBJ1-5,few,NA,CARSPPRICNQPQHF,TGTGCCAGAAGCCCGCCGAGAATTTGCAATCAGCCCCAGCATTTT
TRBV7-2,TRBJ2-1,NA,TRBD2,CASSLLPVAGGSYNEQFF,TGTGCCAGCAGCTTACTACCAGTAGCGGGAGGATCCTACAATGAGCAGTTCTTC
TRBV19,TRBJ2-2,NA,NA,CASSETGLTGELFF,TGTGCCAGTAGTGAGACAGGACTCACCGGGGAGCTGTTTTTT
TRBV5-8,TRBJ1-1,NA,NA,CASSFALHRDSWGTEAFF,TGTGCCAGCAGCTTTGCCCTCCACAGGGACTCCTGGGGCACTGAAGCTTTCTTT
TRBV29-1,TRBJ1-1,NA,NA,CSVESRGNTEAFF,TGCAGCGTTGAATCGAGGGGGAACACTGAAGCTTTCTTT